The present T cell receptor (beta chain) was sequenced within a study of cytomegalovirus exposure and HLA in healthy donors. About the research overall: Of the donors genotyped, approximately 400 in all, around 77% fell in the Caucasian-associated ancestry cluster. Study outcomes and limitations: A later analysis showed TCR association rates differing by HLA locus, peaking at DRB1 and lowest at HLA-C. V- and J-gene trimming of TCR beta was linked (in a later analysis) to a missense DCLRE1C variant. The study had only CMV serostatus as immune exposure information.

60 Vbeta and 13 Jbeta primers were used in PCR. Assay used: immunoSEQ multiplex PCR; TCRdb lists only in-frame clones, some missing. The sample includes approximately 150,000 clones, roughly 79% seen only once; the top ten take 1.3%. This CDR3 region has 17 residues. The V end was cut by 6 bases, the J end by 0 bases, with 18 bases between. The germline gives CDR1 LNHDA, CDR2 SQIVND (reference sequence). This clone was counted a single time. Its matching antigen is unknown. The specimen was PBMCs. This sequence joins TRBV19 and TRBJ1-3; weak D call: TRBD1 (5 bases). This TCR was sampled from a man aged 25-40 years in good health and CMV-seronegative. The CDR3 sequence is CASSPGVGSSSGNTIYF. The CDR3 region has the DNA TGTGCCAGTAGCCCGGGGGTCGGGTCAAGCTCTGGAAACACCATATATTTT.